The present T cell receptor beta chain was sequenced within a study of early T cells in non-severe SARS-CoV-2 infection. TCRdb re-derived calls from the 5' RACE reads in MiXCR, one entry per CDR3 protein. The sample yields about 58,000 distinct CDR3 sequences, over 10% seen once. Germline V gene lookup returns CDR1 SGHRS and CDR2 YFSETQ. The CDR3 runs to 13 residues. The ends were cut back, 5 bases at V and 5 bases at J, with 13 bases in the middle. The sequence was obtained from an adult who was a healthcare worker with PCR-confirmed SARS-CoV-2 infection or an uninfected control (not recorded which). The sample taken for sequencing was whole blood. The chain has TRBV5-1 and TRBJ2-5; D might be TRBD1 (6 bases). This chain's CDR3 is CASRGSGVETQYF. The CDR3 nucleotides read TGCGCCAGCAGAGGATCAGGGGTGGAGACCCAGTACTTC.